This passage covers 9 T cell receptor beta chains from one sample sequenced in a study of T cell responses to AZD1222 COVID-19 vaccine. Libraries were prepared by immunoSEQ multiplex PCR; TCRdb keeps only in-frame clonotypes and omits some of them. The sample lists tens of thousands of clones; about 91% were seen once. Material: peripheral blood, obtained 28 days after the second AZD1222 dose. These receptors came from an adult who received the AZD1222 COVID-19 vaccine.

The CDR3: CASSPTPAGLNTGELFF. The DNA for the CDR3 is TGCGCCAGCAGCCCGACTCCCGCGGGGTTGAACACCGGGGAGCTGTTTTTT. The genes are TRBV5-1 and TRBJ2-2; a weak D match, TRBD2 (6 bases). V dropped 4 bases and J dropped 1 base, with 17 bases sitting between them. Germline V CDR1 and CDR2: SGHRS, YFSETQ. This CDR3 region has 17 residues. Looking up the rest from reference TRBV5-1 and TRBJ2-2 gives the full variable domain: KAGVTQTPRYLIKTRGQQVTLSCSPISGHRSVSWYQQTPGQGLQFLFEYFSETQRNKGNFPGRFSGRQFSNSRSEMNVSTLELGDSALYLCASSPTPAGLNTGELFFGEGSRLTVL.

This clone was observed a handful of times. The rearrangement links TRBV28 to TRBJ2-2; no clear D. From germline, CDR1 is MDHEN and CDR2 SYDVKM. Trimming left V 8 bases short and J 9 bases short, with 10 bases between. This CDR3 region has 11 residues. The CDR3 DNA follows: TGTGCCAGCGGAGCACCTCGGGAGCTGTTTTTT. Its protein is CASGAPRELFF.

This rearrangement joins TRBV3-1 (or the pseudogene TRBV3-2) to TRBJ2-7, with D unresolved. The CDR3 runs 11 residues. Germline V gene data show CDR1 as LGHDT and CDR2 as YNNKEL (reference sequence). V was shortened by 4 bases and J by 3 bases, with 4 bases between the two germline ends. The CDR3 is CASSRYYEQYF. As DNA, the CDR3 is TGTGCCAGCAGCCGGTACTACGAGCAGTACTTC.

In this sample, this clone turned up once. The chain combines TRBV5-4 with TRBJ2-5; TRBD1 matches at 8 bases. Germline trimming cut 2 bases from V and 2 bases from J; bases unmatched to any gene: 5. This CDR3 is built from 15 residues. CDR1 and CDR2 from the germline V gene are SGHNT and YYREEE (reference sequence). The CDR3 region is CASSLNTGGQETQYF. CDR3 bases: TGTGCCAGCAGCTTAAATACAGGGGGACAAGAGACCCAGTACTTC.

This sequence joins TRBV27 and TRBJ1-1; D uncertain. CDR1 is MNHEY and CDR2 is SMNVEV in the germline V gene (reference sequence). The V and J ends lost 0 bases and 0 bases respectively, with 2 bases between them. The CDR3 is 13 residues long. CDR3 residues: CASSLSMNTEAFF. DNA of the CDR3: TGTGCCAGCAGTTTATCTATGAACACTGAAGCTTTCTTT.

CDR3 amino acids: CASSSQGLTEAFF. CDR3 in DNA: TGTGCCAGCAGCTCACAGGGTCTCACTGAAGCTTTCTTT. The chain is built from TRBV7-9 and TRBJ1-1; the D gene is possibly TRBD1 (6 bases). In germline, CDR1 is SEHNR, CDR2 FQNEAQ (reference sequence). The V gene lost 4 bases and the J gene lost 4 bases, with 10 bases spanning the gap. The CDR3 is 13 residues long.

The sample holds a few counts of this clone. This rearrangement joins TRBV6-4 to TRBJ2-7, with 11 bases fitting TRBD1. V lost 4 bases and J lost 0; bases outside the gene matches: 2. Germline V gene data show CDR1 as MRHNA and CDR2 as SNTAGT. The CDR3 totals 15 residues. CDR3 sequence (DNA): TGTGCCAGCAGTGCCGGGACAGGGGGCTCCTACGAGCAGTACTTC. Its protein product is CASSAGTGGSYEQYF.

The V call is TRBV7-3, the J call TRBJ2-2; the D gene is possibly TRBD2 (6 bases). CDR3 length equals 15 residues. V shed 3 bases and J shed 3 bases, with 11 bases lying between them. CDR1 SGHTA and CDR2 FQGTGA come from the germline V gene. The DNA for the CDR3 is TGTGCCAGCAGCTTGGAGTCGGGGGACACCGGGGAGCTGTTTTTT. Its protein product is CASSLESGDTGELFF.

This CDR3 is CASRQGADTEAFF. The CDR3 nucleotides read TGTGCCAGCAGGCAGGGGGCGGACACTGAAGCTTTCTTT. The V call is TRBV11-2, the J call TRBJ1-1; 8 bases agree with TRBD1. V lost 6 bases and J lost 3; bases outside the gene matches: 3. Per germline, CDR1 SGHAT and CDR2 FQNNGV. The CDR3 totals 13 residues.